The 25 T cell receptor beta chains in this list originate from one sample, sequenced in a study of cytomegalovirus exposure and HLA in healthy donors. The PCR used 60 Vbeta and 13 Jbeta primers. Clones were read by immunoSEQ multiplex PCR, and TCRdb kept only the in-frame ones, dropping some. This sample has around 130,000 clones, with roughly 79% found just once. The source material was PBMCs. Receptor source: a woman aged 45 to 65 in good health and CMV-seronegative.

This clone came up once. The gene calls are TRBV7-6 and TRBJ1-1; 8 nucleotides align to TRBD1. Per the germline V gene, CDR1 is SGHVS and CDR2 is FNYEAQ. V gave up 5 bases and J gave up 11 bases; unmatched junction bases: 10. The CDR3 has 13 amino acids. Here the CDR3 reads CASSGRTGSEAFF. CDR3 coding DNA: TGTGCCAGCAGCGGAAGGACAGGGAGCGAGGCTTTCTTT.

This clone is a singleton in its sample. The genes are TRBV7-2 and TRBJ2-7; D is perhaps TRBD2 (5 bases). This CDR3 has 13 amino acids. V was clipped by 5 bases and J by 2 bases, with 10 bases between them. Germline V CDR1 and CDR2: SGHTA, FQGNSA. The CDR3 DNA reads TGTGCCAGCAGCCCGACTACGACCTACGAGCAGTACGTC. Its translation is CASSPTTTYEQYV.

The J gene is TRBJ1-6, the V gene TRBV5-6; D call uncertain. Trimming removed 4 bases at V and 7 bases at J, with 15 bases between. The CDR3 is 15 amino acids. CDR1 and CDR2 from the germline V gene are SGHDT and YYEEEE. Here the CDR3 DNA reads TGTGCCAGCAGCCCATCGGGGAGGGAAAATTCACCCCTCCACTTT. Translation gives CASSPSGRENSPLHF.

The V gene is TRBV5-1, the J gene TRBJ1-5; 10 positions agree with TRBD1. Germline CDR1 reads SGHRS; CDR2 reads YFSETQ. J was trimmed by 3 bases and V by 2 bases; bases with no gene match: 2. The CDR3 totals 15 residues. The CDR3 DNA sequence: TGCGCCAGCAGCTTAGGGACAGGGGACAATCAGCCCCAGCATTTT. It translates to CASSLGTGDNQPQHF.

This chain joins TRBV4-3 and TRBJ1-4; D gene uncertain. Trimming stripped 2 bases from V and 5 bases from J, with 12 bases between. The length of the CDR3 is 15 residues. Germline V gives CDR1 LGHNA, CDR2 YSLEER. In DNA, the CDR3 is TGCGCCAGCAGCCAATCAGCGAGAGTAAATGAAAAACTGTTTTTT. This gives the protein CASSQSARVNEKLFF.

The rearrangement uses TRBV4-3 and TRBJ2-1; the match to TRBD2 covers 14 bases. The CDR3 has 19 amino acids. Trimming took 3 bases from V and 3 from J; bases not matched to a gene: 10. Germline V gives CDR1 LGHNA, CDR2 YSLEER. CDR3 sequence: CASSHEVTSGRARYNEQFF. The CDR3 nucleotides are TGCGCCAGCAGCCACGAGGTGACTAGCGGGAGGGCCCGCTACAATGAGCAGTTCTTC.

The chain is built from TRBV18 and TRBJ1-3; D perhaps matches TRBD1 (6 bases). The CDR3 loop spans 15 amino acids. V dropped 5 bases and J dropped 0 bases, with 11 bases sitting between them. In germline, CDR1 is KGHSH, CDR2 LQKENI. The CDR3 reads CASSAGVISGNTIYF. As DNA, the CDR3 is TGTGCCAGCTCAGCAGGGGTAATCTCTGGAAACACCATATATTTT.

This chain links TRBV4-1 with TRBJ2-2; 7 bases match TRBD1. Unmatched junction bases numbered 4, after V lost 5 bases and J lost 1 base. Germline V CDR1 and CDR2: MGHRA, YSYEKL. CDR3 length equals 15 residues. Here the CDR3 DNA reads TGCGCCAGCAGCTACCGACAGGGGAACACCGGGGAGCTGTTTTTT. It encodes CASSYRQGNTGELFF.

The chain is built from TRBV13 and TRBJ2-1; 8 bases are shared with TRBD2. This CDR3 contains 20 residues. The germline gives CDR1 PRHDT, CDR2 FYEKMQ (reference sequence). Trimming removed 2 bases from V and 4 bases from J; junction bases left unmatched: 19. CDR3 coding DNA: TGTGCCAGCAGCTTAAGGGGAACGCTGCGGGAGGAAACCCGGTACAATGAGCAGTTCTTC. It codes for CASSLRGTLREETRYNEQFF.

This chain links TRBV4-3 with TRBJ2-5, with 11 bases aligning to TRBD2. The CDR3 covers 17 residues. The trim removed 0 bases at V and 9 bases at J, leaving 12 bases unmatched. Looked up from germline, CDR1 is LGHNA and CDR2 is YSLEER. CDR3 DNA: TGCGCCAGCAGCCAAGATCACCTAGCGGGAGGCTCAGTGGCCCAGTACTTC. This codes for CASSQDHLAGGSVAQYF.

The chain couples TRBV7-9 to TRBJ2-5; a weak D match, TRBD2 (6 bases). CDR3 length: 12 residues. V was shortened by 5 bases and J by 4 bases, with 8 bases between the two germline ends. Germline CDR1 is SEHNR and CDR2 is FQNEAQ (reference sequence). The CDR3 bases are TGTGCCAGCAGCCGAGCGGGAGAGACCCAGTACTTC. Residues: CASSRAGETQYF.

Only a few counts were recorded for this clone. The rearrangement joins TRBV25-1 to TRBJ2-1; tentative D call: TRBD1 (6 bases). V gave up 8 bases and J gave up 9 bases, with 23 bases separating them. Germline V CDR1 and CDR2: MGHDK, SYGVNS. The CDR3 is 15 amino acids. CDR3 in amino acids: CASGGDFPLQGEQFF. The CDR3 DNA sequence: TGTGCCAGCGGGGGCGACTTCCCTCTACAGGGTGAGCAGTTCTTC.

The chain couples TRBV4-3 to TRBJ1-4, with no clear D. CDR3 size: 14 residues. Germline loops: CDR1 LGHNA, CDR2 YSLEER. The V gene lost 1 base and the J gene lost 6 bases, with 9 bases spanning the gap. The CDR3 nucleotides are TGCGCCAGCAGCCAAGTTCCAACGGATGAAAAACTGTTTTTT. Encoded protein: CASSQVPTDEKLFF.

This clone was counted between two and nine times. V gene TRBV5-4 combines with J gene TRBJ1-1; 7 bases are shared with TRBD1. J gave up 1 base and V 5 bases, and 5 bases lay outside the gene matches. Germline-derived CDR1 and CDR2 are SGHNT and YYREEE (reference sequence). The CDR3 is 14 residues long. CDR3 DNA: TGTGCCAGCAGACCGGGACAGCCGAACACTGAAGCTTTCTTT. As protein: CASRPGQPNTEAFF.

The chain uses TRBV27 and TRBJ2-1; maybe TRBD2 (5 bases). V shed 8 bases and J shed 10 bases, with 21 bases lying between them. The CDR3 length is 14 residues. Germline lookup yields CDR1 MNHEY and CDR2 SMNVEV (reference sequence). CDR3 bases: TGTGCCAGCGGCAGATCAGGACTTCCCGGCGAGCAGTTCTTC. This translates into CASGRSGLPGEQFF.

The chain is built from TRBV7-3 and TRBJ2-5, with D possibly matching TRBD2 (6 bases). Germline V gene data show CDR1 as SGHTA and CDR2 as FQGTGA. The germline V and J ends were trimmed by 5 bases and 4 bases, with 17 bases remaining between them. CDR3 length equals 15 residues. CDR3 in DNA: TGTGCCAGCAGCAAACTGCCGGGAGTTATAGAGACCCAGTACTTC. Encoded protein: CASSKLPGVIETQYF.

J is TRBJ1-3 and V is TRBV6-5; D is unclear. Trimming removed 8 bases from V and 0 bases from J, with 11 bases in between. The CDR3 loop spans 14 amino acids. In germline, CDR1 is MNHEY, CDR2 SVGAGI. Here the CDR3 reads CASSRGDSGNTIYF. CDR3 nucleotides: TGTGCCAGCTCGAGAGGAGACTCTGGAAACACCATATATTTT.

V and J are TRBV7-8 and TRBJ1-2, with 11 bases matching TRBD1. The ends lost 6 bases at V and 3 bases at J; junction bases unmatched: 6. The CDR3 contains 15 residues. The V gene's germline CDR1 is SGHVS and CDR2 FQNEAQ. The CDR3 coding sequence is TGTGCCAGCAGACATAGGACAGGGGGCGACTATGGCTACACCTTC. Its protein product is CASRHRTGGDYGYTF.

The chain uses TRBV30 and TRBJ1-4; 9 bases are shared with TRBD1. The germline V gene encodes CDR1 GTSNPN and CDR2 SVGIG (reference sequence). The CDR3 length is 17 residues. V shed 7 bases, J shed 2 bases, and the junction held 14 bases outside the gene matches. Here the CDR3 reads CASTHGTGYRTNEKLFF. In DNA form, the CDR3 reads TGTGCCTCCACTCACGGGACAGGGTATCGTACTAATGAAAAACTGTTTTTT.

The rearrangement uses TRBV5-4 and TRBJ2-7; D is unresolved. Looked up from germline, CDR1 is SGHNT and CDR2 is YYREEE (reference sequence). Between the trimmed V and J ends, which lost 0 bases and 6 bases, there was a span of 7 bases. The CDR3 covers 12 residues. The CDR3 loop is CASSLAESEQYF. The CDR3 region has the DNA TGTGCCAGCAGCTTGGCCGAGTCCGAGCAGTACTTC.

The CDR3, as DNA: TGTGCCAGTAGGCCGGGACAGGTACTTGGAAACACCATATATTTT. This encodes CASRPGQVLGNTIYF. The chain recombines TRBV19 with TRBJ1-3; 8 bases agree with TRBD1. The CDR3 loop spans 15 amino acids. Trimming removed 6 bases from V and 3 bases from J; junction bases left unmatched: 7. Germline loops: CDR1 LNHDA, CDR2 SQIVND (reference sequence).

This clone was counted between two and nine times. The chain combines TRBV29-1 with TRBJ1-1; 7 bases are shared with TRBD1. Germline CDR1 is SQVTM and CDR2 is ANQGSEA. J was trimmed by 5 bases and V by 0 bases; bases with no gene match: 6. The CDR3 consists of 14 residues. The CDR3 reads CSVEDANRGTEAFF. DNA for the CDR3: TGCAGCGTTGAAGACGCAAACAGGGGTACTGAAGCTTTCTTT.

This clone was counted a few times. V and J are TRBV28 and TRBJ1-2, with no clear D. V dropped 0 bases and J dropped 4 bases, with 15 bases sitting between them. Germline V CDR1 and CDR2: MDHEN, SYDVKM. The CDR3 contains 16 residues. CDR3 coding DNA: TGTGCCAGCAGTTTATGGAGCGCCAACCGGGTCTATGGCTACACCTTC. Translating it yields CASSLWSANRVYGYTF.

The chain links TRBV10-3 to TRBJ2-3, with 12 bases that match TRBD2. Germline assignment: CDR1 ENHRY and CDR2 SYGVKD. CDR3 size: 17 residues. Trimming removed 10 bases from V and 0 bases from J; junction bases left unmatched: 11. Written as DNA, the CDR3 is TGTGCCACCCGCCCGACTAGCGGGAGCCTGAGCACAGATACGCAGTATTTT. Protein product: CATRPTSGSLSTDTQYF.

The rearrangement links TRBV9 to TRBJ2-5, with 11 positions matching TRBD2. CDR1 is SGDLS and CDR2 is YYNGEE in the germline V gene. The V gene end was trimmed by 4 bases and the J gene end by 5 bases; junction bases not matched to a gene: 16. This CDR3 is built from 18 residues. CDR3 nucleotide sequence: TGTGCCAGCAGCCCCAGACTAGCGGGACCTAACCTCCGCGAGACCCAGTACTTC. This translates into CASSPRLAGPNLRETQYF.